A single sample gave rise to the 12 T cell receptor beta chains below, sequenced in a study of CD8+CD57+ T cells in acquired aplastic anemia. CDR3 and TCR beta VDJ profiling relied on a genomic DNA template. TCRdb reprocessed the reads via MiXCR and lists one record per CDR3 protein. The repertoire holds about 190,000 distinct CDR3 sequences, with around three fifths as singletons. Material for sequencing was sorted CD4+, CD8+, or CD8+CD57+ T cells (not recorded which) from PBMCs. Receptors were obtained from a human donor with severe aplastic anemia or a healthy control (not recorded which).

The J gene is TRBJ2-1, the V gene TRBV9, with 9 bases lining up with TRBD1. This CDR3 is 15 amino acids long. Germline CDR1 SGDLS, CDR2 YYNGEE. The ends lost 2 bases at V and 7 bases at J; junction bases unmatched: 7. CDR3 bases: TGTGCCAGCAGCGTCGGGACAGGGACTCCAAATGAGCAGTTCTTC. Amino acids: CASSVGTGTPNEQFF. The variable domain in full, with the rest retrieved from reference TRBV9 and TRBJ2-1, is DSGVTQTPKHLITATGQRVTLRCSPRSGDLSVYWYQQSLDQGLQFLIQYYNGEERAKGNILERFSAQQFPDLHSELNLSSLELGDSALYFCASSVGTGTPNEQFFGPGTRLTVL.

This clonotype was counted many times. The CDR3 DNA is TGTGCCAGCAGTCAGTTGATAGGCGACGAGCAGTACTTC. Amino acid sequence: CASSQLIGDEQYF. The rearrangement links TRBV6-2 or TRBV6-3 to TRBJ2-7; D is ambiguous. Germline V gene lookup returns CDR1 MNHEY and CDR2 SVGEGT. The CDR3 runs to 13 residues. V was cut by 5 bases and J by 5 bases, with 13 bases left in between.

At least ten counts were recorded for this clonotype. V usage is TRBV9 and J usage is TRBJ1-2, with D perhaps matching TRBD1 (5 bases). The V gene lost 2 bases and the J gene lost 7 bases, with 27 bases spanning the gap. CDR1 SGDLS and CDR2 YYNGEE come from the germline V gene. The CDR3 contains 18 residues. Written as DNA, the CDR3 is TGTGCCAGCAGCGTCTTTGGGGACGTCCTAACAGAAACAGCTGGCTACACCTTC. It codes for CASSVFGDVLTETAGYTF.

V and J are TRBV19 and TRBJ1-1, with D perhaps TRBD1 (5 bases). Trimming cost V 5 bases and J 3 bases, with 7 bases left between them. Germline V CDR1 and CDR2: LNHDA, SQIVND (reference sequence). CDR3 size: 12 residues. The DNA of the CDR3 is TGTGCCAGTAGTTGGGGGTACACTGAAGCTTTCTTT. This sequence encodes CASSWGYTEAFF.

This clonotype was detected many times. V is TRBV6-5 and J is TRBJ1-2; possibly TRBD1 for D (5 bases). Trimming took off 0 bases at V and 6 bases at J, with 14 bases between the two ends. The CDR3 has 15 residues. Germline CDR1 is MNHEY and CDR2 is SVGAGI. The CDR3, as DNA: TGTGCCAGCAGTTACTCGCAGGGTAGCGGGGATGGCTACACCTTC. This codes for CASSYSQGSGDGYTF.

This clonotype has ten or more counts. CDR3 loop: CASSLVRTSFQETQYF. The CDR3 bases are TGTGCCAGCAGTTTGGTGAGGACTAGTTTCCAAGAGACCCAGTACTTC. The chain links TRBV28 to TRBJ2-5; TRBD2 matches at 7 bases. The CDR3 spans 16 residues. V lost 3 bases to trimming and J lost 1 base; unmatched junction nucleotides: 8. CDR1 is MDHEN and CDR2 is SYDVKM in the germline V gene.

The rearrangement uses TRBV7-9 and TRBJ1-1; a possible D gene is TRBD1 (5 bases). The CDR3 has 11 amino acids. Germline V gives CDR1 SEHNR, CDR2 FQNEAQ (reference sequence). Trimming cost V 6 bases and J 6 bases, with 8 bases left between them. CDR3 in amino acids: CASSPGSEAFF. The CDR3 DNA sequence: TGTGCCAGCAGTCCAGGGTCTGAAGCTTTCTTT.

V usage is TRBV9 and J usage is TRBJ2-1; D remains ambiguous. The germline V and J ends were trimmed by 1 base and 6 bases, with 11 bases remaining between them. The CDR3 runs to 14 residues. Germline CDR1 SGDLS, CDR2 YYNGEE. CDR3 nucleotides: TGTGCCAGCAGCGTAATCTCCAGCAGCAATGAGCAGTTCTTC. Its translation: CASSVISSSNEQFF. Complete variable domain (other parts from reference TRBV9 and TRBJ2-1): DSGVTQTPKHLITATGQRVTLRCSPRSGDLSVYWYQQSLDQGLQFLIQYYNGEERAKGNILERFSAQQFPDLHSELNLSSLELGDSALYFCASSVISSSNEQFFGPGTRLTVL.

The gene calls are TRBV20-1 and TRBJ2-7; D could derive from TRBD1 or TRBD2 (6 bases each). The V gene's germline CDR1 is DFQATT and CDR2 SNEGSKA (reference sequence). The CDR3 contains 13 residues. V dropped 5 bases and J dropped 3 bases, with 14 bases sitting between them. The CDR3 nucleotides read TGCAGTGCTCGTGTGGGGGGCGGCTACGAGCAGTACTTC. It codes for CSARVGGGYEQYF.

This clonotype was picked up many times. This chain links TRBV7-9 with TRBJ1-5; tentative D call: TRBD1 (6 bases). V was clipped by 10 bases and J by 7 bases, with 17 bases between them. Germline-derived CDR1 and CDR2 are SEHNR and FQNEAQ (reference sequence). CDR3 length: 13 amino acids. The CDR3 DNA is TGTGCCATAGATCAGGGGAACGGCCAGCCCCAGCATTTT. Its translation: CAIDQGNGQPQHF.

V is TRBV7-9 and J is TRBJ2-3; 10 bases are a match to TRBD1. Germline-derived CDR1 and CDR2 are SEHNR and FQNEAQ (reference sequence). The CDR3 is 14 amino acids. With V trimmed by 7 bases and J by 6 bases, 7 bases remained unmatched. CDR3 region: CASNPGQGTDTQYF. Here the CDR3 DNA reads TGTGCCAGCAACCCGGGACAGGGGACGGATACGCAGTATTTT. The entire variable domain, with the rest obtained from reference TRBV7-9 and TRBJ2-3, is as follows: DTGVSQNPRHKITKRGQNVTFRCDPISEHNRLYWYRQTLGQGPEFLTYFQNEAQLEKSRLLSDRFSAERPKGSFSTLEIQRTEQGDSAMYLCASNPGQGTDTQYFGPGTRLTVL.

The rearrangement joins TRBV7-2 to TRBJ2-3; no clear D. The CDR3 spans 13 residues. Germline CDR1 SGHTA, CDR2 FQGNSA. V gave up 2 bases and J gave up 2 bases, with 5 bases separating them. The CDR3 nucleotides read TGTGCCAGCAGCTTAACTTACACAGATACGCAGTATTTT. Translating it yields CASSLTYTDTQYF.